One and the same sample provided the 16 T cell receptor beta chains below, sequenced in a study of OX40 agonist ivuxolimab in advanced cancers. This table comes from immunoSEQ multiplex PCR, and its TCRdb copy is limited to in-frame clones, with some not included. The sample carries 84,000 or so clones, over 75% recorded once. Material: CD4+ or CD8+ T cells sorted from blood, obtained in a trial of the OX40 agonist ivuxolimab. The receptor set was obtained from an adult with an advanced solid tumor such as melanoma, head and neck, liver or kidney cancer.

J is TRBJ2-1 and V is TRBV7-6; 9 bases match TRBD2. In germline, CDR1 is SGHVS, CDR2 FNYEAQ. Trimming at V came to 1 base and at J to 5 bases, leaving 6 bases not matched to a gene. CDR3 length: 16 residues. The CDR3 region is CASSLEETSGNNEQFF. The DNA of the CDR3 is TGTGCCAGCAGCTTAGAGGAGACTAGCGGTAACAATGAGCAGTTCTTC.

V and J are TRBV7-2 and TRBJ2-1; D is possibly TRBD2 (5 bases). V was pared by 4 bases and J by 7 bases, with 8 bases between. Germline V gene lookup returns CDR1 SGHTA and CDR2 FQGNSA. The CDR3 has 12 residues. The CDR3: CASSSTGNEQFF. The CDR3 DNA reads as TGTGCCAGCAGCTCGACGGGGAATGAGCAGTTCTTC.

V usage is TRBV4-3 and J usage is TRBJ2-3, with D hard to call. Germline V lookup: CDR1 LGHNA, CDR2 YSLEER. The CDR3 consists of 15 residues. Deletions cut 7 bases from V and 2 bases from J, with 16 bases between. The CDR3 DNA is TGCGCCAGCACCATCTCGTCTGGAAACACAGATACGCAGTATTTT. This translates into CASTISSGNTDTQYF.

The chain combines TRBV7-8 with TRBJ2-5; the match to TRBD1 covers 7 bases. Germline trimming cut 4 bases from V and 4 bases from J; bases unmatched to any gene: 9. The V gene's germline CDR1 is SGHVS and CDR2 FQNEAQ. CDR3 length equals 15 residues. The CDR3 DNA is TGTGCCAGCAGCTCCCAGACAGGGCAGGGAGAGACCCAGTACTTC. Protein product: CASSSQTGQGETQYF.

Here the CDR3 reads CASSESMAGEGGTF. Written as DNA, the CDR3 is TGCGCCAGCAGTGAGTCTATGGCAGGAGAAGGGGGCACCTTC. V and J are TRBV10-2 and TRBJ1-2; the D gene is possibly TRBD1 (6 bases). V lost 0 bases to trimming and J lost 13 bases, with 18 bases between them. CDR3 size: 14 residues. Germline V CDR1 and CDR2: WSHSY, SAAADI.

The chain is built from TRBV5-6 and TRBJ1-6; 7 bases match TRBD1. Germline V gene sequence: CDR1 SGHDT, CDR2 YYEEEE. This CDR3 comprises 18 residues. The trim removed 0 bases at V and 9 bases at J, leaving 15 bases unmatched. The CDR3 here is CASSLAHQGGAGGSPLHF. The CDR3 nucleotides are TGTGCCAGCAGCTTGGCCCACCAAGGGGGCGCAGGTGGTTCACCCCTCCACTTT.

Here the CDR3 reads CASSQLTPRTSGDTDTQYF. CDR3 sequence (DNA): TGTGCCAGCAGCCAACTCACCCCTCGGACTAGCGGGGACACAGATACGCAGTATTTT. The V and J genes are TRBV4-2 and TRBJ2-3; 12 nucleotides align to TRBD2. CDR3 size: 19 residues. Germline CDR1 LGHNA, CDR2 YNFKEQ. V shed 2 bases, J shed 2 bases, and the junction held 11 bases outside the gene matches.

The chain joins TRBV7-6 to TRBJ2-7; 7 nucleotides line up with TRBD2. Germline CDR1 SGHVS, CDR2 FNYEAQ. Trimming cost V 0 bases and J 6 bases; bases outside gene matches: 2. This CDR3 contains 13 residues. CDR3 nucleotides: TGTGCCAGCAGCTTAGCGGGAGGGAGCGAGCAGTACTTC. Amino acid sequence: CASSLAGGSEQYF.

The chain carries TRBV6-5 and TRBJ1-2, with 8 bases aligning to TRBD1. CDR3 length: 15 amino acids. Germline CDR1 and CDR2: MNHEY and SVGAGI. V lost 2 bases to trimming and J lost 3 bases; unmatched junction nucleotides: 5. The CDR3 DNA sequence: TGTGCCAGCAGTTACACGGACAGGGCGCACTATGGCTACACCTTC. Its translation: CASSYTDRAHYGYTF.

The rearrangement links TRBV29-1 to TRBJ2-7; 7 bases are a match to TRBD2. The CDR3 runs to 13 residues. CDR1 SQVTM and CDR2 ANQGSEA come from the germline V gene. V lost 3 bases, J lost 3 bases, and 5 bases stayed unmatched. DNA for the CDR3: TGCAGCGTTGACGGGGGGATGGGCTACGAGCAGTACTTC. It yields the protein CSVDGGMGYEQYF.

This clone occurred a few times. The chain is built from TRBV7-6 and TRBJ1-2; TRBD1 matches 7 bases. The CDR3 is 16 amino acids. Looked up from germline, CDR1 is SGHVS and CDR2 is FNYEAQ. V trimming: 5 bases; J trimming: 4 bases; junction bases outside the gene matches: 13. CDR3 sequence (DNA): TGTGCCAGCAGCCCAAACCAAGGGCAGGGGGGCTATGGCTACACCTTC. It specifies CASSPNQGQGGYGYTF. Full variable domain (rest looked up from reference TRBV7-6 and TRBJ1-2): GAGVSQSPRYKVTKRGQDVALRCDPISGHVSLYWYRQALGQGPEFLTYFNYEAQQDKSGLPNDRFSAERPEGSISTLTIQRTEQRDSAMYRCASSPNQGQGGYGYTFGSGTRLTVV.

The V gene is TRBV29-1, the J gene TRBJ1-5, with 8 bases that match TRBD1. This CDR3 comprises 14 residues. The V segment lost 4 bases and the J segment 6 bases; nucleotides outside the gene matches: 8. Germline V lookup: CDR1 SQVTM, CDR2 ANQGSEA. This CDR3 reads CSVASGGAGQPQHF. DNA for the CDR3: TGCAGCGTTGCATCAGGGGGCGCGGGTCAGCCCCAGCATTTT.

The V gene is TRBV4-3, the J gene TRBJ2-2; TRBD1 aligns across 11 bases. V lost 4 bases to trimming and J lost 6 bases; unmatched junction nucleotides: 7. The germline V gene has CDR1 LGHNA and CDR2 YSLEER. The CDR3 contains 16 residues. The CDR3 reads CASSRTGTGGSGELFF. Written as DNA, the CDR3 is TGCGCCAGCAGCCGAACCGGGACAGGGGGGTCCGGGGAGCTGTTTTTT.

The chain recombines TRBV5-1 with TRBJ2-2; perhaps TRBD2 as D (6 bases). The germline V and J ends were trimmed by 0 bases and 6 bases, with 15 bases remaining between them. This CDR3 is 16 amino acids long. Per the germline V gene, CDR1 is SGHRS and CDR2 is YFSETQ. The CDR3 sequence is CASSLAPTKRAGELFF. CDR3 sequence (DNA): TGCGCCAGCAGCTTGGCCCCGACTAAGCGGGCCGGGGAGCTGTTTTTT.

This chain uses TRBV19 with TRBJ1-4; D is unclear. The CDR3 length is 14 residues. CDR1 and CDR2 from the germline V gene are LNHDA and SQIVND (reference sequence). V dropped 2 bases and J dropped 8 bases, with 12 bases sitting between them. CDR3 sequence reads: CASSIRGVGEKLFF. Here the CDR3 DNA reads TGTGCCAGTAGTATAAGAGGCGTGGGCGAAAAACTGTTTTTT.

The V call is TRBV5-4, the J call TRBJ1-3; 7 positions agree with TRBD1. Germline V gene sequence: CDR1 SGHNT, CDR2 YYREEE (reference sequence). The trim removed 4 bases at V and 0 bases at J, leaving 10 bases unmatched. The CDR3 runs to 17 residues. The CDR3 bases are TGTGCCAGCAGCGCATCCGGGACAGCGATCTCTGGAAACACCATATATTTT. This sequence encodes CASSASGTAISGNTIYF.